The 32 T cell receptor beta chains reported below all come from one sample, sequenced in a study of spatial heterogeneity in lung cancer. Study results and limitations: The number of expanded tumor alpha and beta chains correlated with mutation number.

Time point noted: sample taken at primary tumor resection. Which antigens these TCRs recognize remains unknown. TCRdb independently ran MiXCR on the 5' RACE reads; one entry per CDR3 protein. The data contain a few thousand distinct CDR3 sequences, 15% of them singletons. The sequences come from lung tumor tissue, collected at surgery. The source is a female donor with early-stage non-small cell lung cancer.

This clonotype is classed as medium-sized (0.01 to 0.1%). As DNA, the CDR3 is TGCAGTGCTAGAGATTCGGGGTCCCACCCGGACGAGCAGTACTTC. It encodes CSARDSGSHPDEQYF. The J gene is TRBJ2-7, the V gene TRBV20-1; D perhaps matches TRBD2 (5 bases). Germline CDR1 and CDR2: DFQATT and SNEGSKA (reference sequence). Trimming removed 0 bases at V and 5 bases at J, with 17 bases between. This CDR3 has 15 residues.

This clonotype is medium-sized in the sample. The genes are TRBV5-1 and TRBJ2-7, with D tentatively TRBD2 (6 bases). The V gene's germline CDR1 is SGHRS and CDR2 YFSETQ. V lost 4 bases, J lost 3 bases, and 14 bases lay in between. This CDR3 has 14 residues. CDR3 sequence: CASSRGTSLYEQYF. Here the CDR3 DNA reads TGCGCCAGCAGCCGCGGGACTTCCCTCTACGAGCAGTACTTC.

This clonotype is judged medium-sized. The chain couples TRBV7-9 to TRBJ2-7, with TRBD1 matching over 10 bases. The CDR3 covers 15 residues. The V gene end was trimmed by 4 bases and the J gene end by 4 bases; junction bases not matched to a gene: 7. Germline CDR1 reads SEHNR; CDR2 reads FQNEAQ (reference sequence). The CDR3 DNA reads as TGTGCCAGCAGCTCTGACAGGGGGCTACGTTACGAGCAGTACTTC. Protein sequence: CASSSDRGLRYEQYF.

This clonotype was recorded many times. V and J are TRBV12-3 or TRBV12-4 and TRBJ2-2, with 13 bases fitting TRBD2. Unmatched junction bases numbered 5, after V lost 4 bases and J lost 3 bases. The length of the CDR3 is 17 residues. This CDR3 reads CASSSITSGGDTGELFF. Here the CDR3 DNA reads TGTGCCAGCAGTTCGATTACTAGCGGGGGGGACACCGGGGAGCTGTTTTTT.

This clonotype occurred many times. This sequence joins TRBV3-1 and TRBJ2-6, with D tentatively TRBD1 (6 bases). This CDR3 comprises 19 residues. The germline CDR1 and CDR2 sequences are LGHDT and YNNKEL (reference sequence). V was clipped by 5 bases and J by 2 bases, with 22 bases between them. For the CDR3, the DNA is TGTGCCAGCAGCAGTGCCGGGACATCGAGGACAGCTGGGGCCAACGTCCTGACTTTC. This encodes CASSSAGTSRTAGANVLTF.

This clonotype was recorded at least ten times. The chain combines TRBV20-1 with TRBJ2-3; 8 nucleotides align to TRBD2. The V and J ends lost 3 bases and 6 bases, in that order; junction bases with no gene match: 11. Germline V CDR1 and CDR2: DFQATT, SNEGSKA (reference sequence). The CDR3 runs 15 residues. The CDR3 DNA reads TGCAGTGCTAGGTTTGCAGCGGGGGCAGGTGATACGCAGTATTTT. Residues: CSARFAAGAGDTQYF.

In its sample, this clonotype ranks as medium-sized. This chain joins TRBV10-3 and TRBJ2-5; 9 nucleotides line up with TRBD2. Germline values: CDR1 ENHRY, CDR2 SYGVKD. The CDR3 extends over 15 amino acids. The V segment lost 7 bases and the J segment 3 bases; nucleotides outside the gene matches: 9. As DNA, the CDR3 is TGTGCCATCAACCCTAGCGGGATGGTTGAAGAGACCCAGTACTTC. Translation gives CAINPSGMVEETQYF.

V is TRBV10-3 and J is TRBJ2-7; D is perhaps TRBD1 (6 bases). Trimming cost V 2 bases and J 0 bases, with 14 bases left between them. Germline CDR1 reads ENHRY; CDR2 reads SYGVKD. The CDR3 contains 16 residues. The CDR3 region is CAISEHGDTSSYEQYF. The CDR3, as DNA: TGTGCCATCAGTGAGCACGGGGACACCAGCTCCTACGAGCAGTACTTC.

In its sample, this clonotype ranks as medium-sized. The CDR3, as DNA: TGCAGCGTTCTGGGGCAGGGGCCCAATCAGCCCCAGCATTTT. This sequence encodes CSVLGQGPNQPQHF. The chain recombines TRBV29-1 with TRBJ1-5; possibly TRBD1 for D (6 bases). Trimming shortened V by 5 bases and J by 3 bases, and 14 bases separated the two germline ends. Germline CDR1 is SQVTM and CDR2 is ANQGSEA. This CDR3 spans 14 amino acids.

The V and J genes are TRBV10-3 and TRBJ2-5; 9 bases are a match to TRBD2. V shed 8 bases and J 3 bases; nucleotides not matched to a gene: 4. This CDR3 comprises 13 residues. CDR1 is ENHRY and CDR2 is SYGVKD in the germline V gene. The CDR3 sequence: CAIASGEEETQYF. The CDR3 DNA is TGTGCCATCGCTAGCGGGGAGGAAGAGACCCAGTACTTC.

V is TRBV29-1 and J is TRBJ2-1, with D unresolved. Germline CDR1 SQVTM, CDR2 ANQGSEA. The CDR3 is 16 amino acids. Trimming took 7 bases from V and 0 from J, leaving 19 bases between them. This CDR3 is CSGNSRARSSYNEQFF. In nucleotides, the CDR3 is TGCAGCGGGAACTCTAGAGCCCGGAGCTCCTACAATGAGCAGTTCTTC.

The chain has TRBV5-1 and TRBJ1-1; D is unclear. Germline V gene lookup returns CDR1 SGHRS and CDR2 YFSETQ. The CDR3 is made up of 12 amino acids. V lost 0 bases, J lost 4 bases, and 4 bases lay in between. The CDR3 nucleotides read TGCGCCAGCAGCTTGGACGGCACTGAAGCTTTCTTT. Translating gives CASSLDGTEAFF.

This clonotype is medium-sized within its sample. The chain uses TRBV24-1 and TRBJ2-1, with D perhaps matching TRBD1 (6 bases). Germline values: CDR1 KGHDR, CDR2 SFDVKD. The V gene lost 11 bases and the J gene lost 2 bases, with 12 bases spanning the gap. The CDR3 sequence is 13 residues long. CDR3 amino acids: CAIQGFPYNEQFF. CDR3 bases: TGTGCCATCCAGGGGTTTCCCTACAATGAGCAGTTCTTC.

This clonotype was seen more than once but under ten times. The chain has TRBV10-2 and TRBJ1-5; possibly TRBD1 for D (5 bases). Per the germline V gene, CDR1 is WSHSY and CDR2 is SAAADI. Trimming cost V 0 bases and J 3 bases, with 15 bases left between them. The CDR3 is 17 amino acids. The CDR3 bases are TGCGCCAGCAGTGAGTCGCCCTATCGACAGCCCAATCAGCCCCAGCATTTT. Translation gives CASSESPYRQPNQPQHF.

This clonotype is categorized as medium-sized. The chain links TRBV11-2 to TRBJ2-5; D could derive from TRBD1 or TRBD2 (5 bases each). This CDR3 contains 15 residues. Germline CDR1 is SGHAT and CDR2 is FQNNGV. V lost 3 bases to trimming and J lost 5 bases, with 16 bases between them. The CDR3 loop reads CASSLRDHPEETQYF. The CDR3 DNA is TGTGCCAGCAGCTTGAGGGACCATCCGGAGGAGACCCAGTACTTC.

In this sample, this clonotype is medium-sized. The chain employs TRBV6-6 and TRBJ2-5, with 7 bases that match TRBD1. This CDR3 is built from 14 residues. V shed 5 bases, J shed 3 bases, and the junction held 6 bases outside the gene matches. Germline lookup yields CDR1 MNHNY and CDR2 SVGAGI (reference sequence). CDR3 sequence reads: CASSGRGYEETQYF. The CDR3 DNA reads TGTGCCAGCAGTGGCAGGGGGTATGAAGAGACCCAGTACTTC.

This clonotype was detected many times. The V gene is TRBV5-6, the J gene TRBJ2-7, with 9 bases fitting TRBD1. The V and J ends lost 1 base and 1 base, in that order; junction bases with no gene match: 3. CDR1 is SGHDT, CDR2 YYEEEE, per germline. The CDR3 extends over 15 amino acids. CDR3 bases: TGTGCCAGCAGCTTGTTTGGACAGGGGTCCTACGAGCAGTACTTC. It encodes CASSLFGQGSYEQYF.

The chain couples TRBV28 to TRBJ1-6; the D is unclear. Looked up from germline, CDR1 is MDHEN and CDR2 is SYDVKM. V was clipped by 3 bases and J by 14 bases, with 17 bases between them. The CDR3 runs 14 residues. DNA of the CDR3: TGTGCCAGCAGTTTGGCGGACGTAAGAGGGACCCTCCACTTT. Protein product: CASSLADVRGTLHF.

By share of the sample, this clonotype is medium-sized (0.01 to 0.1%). This CDR3 is CATSDRRIRTGELFF. CDR3 nucleotide sequence: TGTGCCACCAGTGACCGACGGATTCGCACCGGGGAGCTGTTTTTT. The chain couples TRBV24-1 to TRBJ2-2; D gene uncertain. This CDR3 contains 15 residues. Germline V gives CDR1 KGHDR, CDR2 SFDVKD. Trimming removed 4 bases from V and 4 bases from J, with 12 bases in between.

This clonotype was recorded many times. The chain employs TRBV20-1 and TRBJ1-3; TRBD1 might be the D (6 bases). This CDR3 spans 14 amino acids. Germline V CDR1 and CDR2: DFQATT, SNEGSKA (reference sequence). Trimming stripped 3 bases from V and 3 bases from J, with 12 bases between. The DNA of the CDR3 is TGCAGTGCTAGGGGCAGGGGCGGTGGAAACACCATATATTTT. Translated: CSARGRGGGNTIYF.

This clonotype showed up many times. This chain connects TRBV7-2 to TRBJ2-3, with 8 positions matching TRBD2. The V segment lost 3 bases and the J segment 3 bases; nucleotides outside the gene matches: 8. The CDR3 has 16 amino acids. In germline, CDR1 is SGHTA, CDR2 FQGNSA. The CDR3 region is CASSFQAGVRTDTQYF. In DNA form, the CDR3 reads TGTGCCAGCAGCTTCCAAGCGGGGGTTAGAACAGATACGCAGTATTTT.

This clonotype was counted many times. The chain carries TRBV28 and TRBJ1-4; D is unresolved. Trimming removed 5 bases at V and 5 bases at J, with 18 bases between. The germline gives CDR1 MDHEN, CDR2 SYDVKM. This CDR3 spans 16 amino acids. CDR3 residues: CASSPYLAAPNEKLFF. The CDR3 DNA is TGTGCCAGCAGTCCATACCTTGCTGCCCCGAATGAAAAACTGTTTTTT.

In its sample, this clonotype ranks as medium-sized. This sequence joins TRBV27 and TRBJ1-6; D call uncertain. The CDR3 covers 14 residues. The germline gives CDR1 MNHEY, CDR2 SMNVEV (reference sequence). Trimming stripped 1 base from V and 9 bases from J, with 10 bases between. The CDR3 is CASSLFRTGSPLHF. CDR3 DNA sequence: TGTGCCAGCAGTTTATTCAGGACGGGTTCACCCCTCCACTTT.

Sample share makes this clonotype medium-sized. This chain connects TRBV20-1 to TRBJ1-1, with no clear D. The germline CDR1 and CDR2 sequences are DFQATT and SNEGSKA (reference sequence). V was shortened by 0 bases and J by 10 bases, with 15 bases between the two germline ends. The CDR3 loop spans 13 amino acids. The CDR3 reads CSAREDSLGIAFF. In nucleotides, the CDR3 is TGCAGTGCTAGAGAGGACTCCCTCGGGATAGCTTTCTTT.

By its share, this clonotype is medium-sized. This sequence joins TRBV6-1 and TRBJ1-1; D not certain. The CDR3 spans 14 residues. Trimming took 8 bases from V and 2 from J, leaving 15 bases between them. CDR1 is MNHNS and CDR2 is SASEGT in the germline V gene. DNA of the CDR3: TGTGCCAGCCGATTTCGGGCAGCCAACACTGAAGCTTTCTTT. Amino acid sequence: CASRFRAANTEAFF.

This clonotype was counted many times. The CDR3, as DNA: TGTGCCACCAGGGACTCTGGGGCCAACGTCCTGACTTTC. It codes for CATRDSGANVLTF. The gene calls are TRBV24-1 and TRBJ2-6; no reliable D call. Per the germline V gene, CDR1 is KGHDR and CDR2 is SFDVKD. Trimming shortened V by 7 bases and J by 0 bases, and 3 bases separated the two germline ends. The CDR3 sequence is 13 residues long.

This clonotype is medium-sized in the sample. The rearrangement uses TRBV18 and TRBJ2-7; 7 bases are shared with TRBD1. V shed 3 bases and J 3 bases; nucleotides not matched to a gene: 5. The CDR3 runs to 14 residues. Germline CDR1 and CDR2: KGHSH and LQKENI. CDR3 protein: CASSPGQENYEQYF. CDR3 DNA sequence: TGTGCCAGCTCACCCGGACAGGAGAACTACGAGCAGTACTTC.

For the CDR3, the DNA is TGTGCCAGCTCATGGACAGGGAAGGACACTGAAGCTTTCTTT. This codes for CASSWTGKDTEAFF. The rearrangement uses TRBV18 and TRBJ1-1; 8 bases are a match to TRBD1. CDR3 size: 14 residues. Germline CDR1 KGHSH, CDR2 LQKENI. The V and J ends lost 5 bases and 3 bases, in that order; junction bases with no gene match: 5.

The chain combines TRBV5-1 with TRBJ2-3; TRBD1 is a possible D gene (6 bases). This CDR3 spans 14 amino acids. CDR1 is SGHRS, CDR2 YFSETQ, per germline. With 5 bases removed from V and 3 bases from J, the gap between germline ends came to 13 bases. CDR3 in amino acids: CASRKQGVTDTQYF. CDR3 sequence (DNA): TGCGCCAGCAGAAAACAGGGTGTAACAGATACGCAGTATTTT.

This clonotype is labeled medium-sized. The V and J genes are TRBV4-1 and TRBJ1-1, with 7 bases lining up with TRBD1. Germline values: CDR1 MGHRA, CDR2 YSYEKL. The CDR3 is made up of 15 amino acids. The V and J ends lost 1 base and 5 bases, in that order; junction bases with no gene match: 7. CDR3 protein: CASSQGRQGGTEAFF. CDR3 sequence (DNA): TGCGCCAGCAGCCAAGGACGACAGGGTGGGACTGAAGCTTTCTTT.

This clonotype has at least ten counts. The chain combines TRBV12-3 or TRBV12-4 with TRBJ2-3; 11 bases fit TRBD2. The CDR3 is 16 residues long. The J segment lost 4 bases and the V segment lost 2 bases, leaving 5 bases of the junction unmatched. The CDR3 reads CASSLFGSGGADTQYF. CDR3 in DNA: TGTGCCAGCAGTTTATTCGGTAGCGGGGGGGCAGATACGCAGTATTTT.

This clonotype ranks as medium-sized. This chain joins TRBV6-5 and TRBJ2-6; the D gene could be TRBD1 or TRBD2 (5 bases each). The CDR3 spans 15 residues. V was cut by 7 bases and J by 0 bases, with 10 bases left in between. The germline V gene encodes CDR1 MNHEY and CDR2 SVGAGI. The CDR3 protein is CASTSTGSGANVLTF. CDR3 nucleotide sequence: TGTGCCAGCACTAGCACAGGCTCTGGGGCCAACGTCCTGACTTTC.